Below are 27 T cell receptor beta chains sequenced from a single sample in a study of spatial heterogeneity in lung cancer. The time point here: sample taken at primary tumor resection. Their antigens are not known. Study conclusions and caveats: Counts that tracked tumor mutation counts were those of expanded intratumoral alpha and beta TCRs.

TCRdb passed the 5' RACE reads through MiXCR, listing each CDR3 protein once. This sample has 7,500 to 10,000 distinct CDR3 sequences, with roughly a tenth found just once. Source: lung tumor tissue, taken at surgery. These receptor sequences come from a male donor with early-stage non-small cell lung cancer.

In this sample, this clonotype is medium-sized. This chain connects TRBV27 to TRBJ2-3, with 10 bases lining up with TRBD2. Germline CDR1 is MNHEY and CDR2 is SMNVEV (reference sequence). This CDR3 contains 15 residues. V lost 6 bases and J lost 6; bases outside the gene matches: 9. Here the CDR3 reads CASSLLAGVSDTQYF. CDR3 sequence (DNA): TGTGCCAGCAGCCTTCTAGCGGGAGTTAGTGATACGCAGTATTTT.

By share, this clonotype ranks as medium-sized (0.01 to 0.1%). The chain links TRBV7-9 to TRBJ2-1, with 7 bases lining up with TRBD1. The CDR3 is 13 residues long. Germline-derived CDR1 and CDR2 are SEHNR and FQNEAQ (reference sequence). V lost 1 base and J lost 9; bases outside the gene matches: 3. CDR3 DNA: TGTGCCAGCAGCTTAGGACAGGGTGGTGAGCAGTTCTTC. This gives the protein CASSLGQGGEQFF.

This clonotype was counted many times. The CDR3 DNA is TGTGCCAGCAGCCTCTCCCTGGGCCGGGAGAGCACAGATACGCAGTATTTT. It specifies CASSLSLGRESTDTQYF. This chain joins TRBV14 and TRBJ2-3, with D possibly matching TRBD2 (6 bases). The germline gives CDR1 SGHDN, CDR2 FVKESK. V shed 4 bases and J shed 0 bases, with 17 bases lying between them. The CDR3 has 17 amino acids.

Concerning this clonotype: At one end, the junction sequence differs from germline, possibly due to a read error. The chain has TRBV6-5 and TRBJ1-1; no definite D call. The CDR3 loop spans 14 amino acids. Germline CDR1 and CDR2: MNHEY and SVGAGI. CDR3 bases: TGTGTCAGCAGTTACTCGTTTGAAGGGCGGGAAGCTTTCTTT. Residues: CVSSYSFEGREAFF.

This clonotype was counted a few times. The chain has TRBV6-6 and TRBJ1-1; D gene uncertain. V was cut by 1 base and J by 7 bases, with 13 bases left in between. CDR1 is MNHNY, CDR2 SVGAGI, per germline (reference sequence). There are 14 residues in the CDR3. CDR3 amino acids: CASSYLTNPFEAFF. The CDR3 DNA sequence: TGTGCCAGCAGTTACTTAACTAACCCCTTTGAAGCTTTCTTT.

In this sample, this clonotype turned up a few times. Mismatch with germline at one junction end may stem from a read error. CDR3 in DNA: TGTGCCAGCAGTTACCGGGACAGGGGGGGCAACGTCCTGACTTTC. The encoded protein is CASSYRDRGGNVLTF. This sequence joins TRBV6-5 and TRBJ2-6; 11 bases agree with TRBD1. CDR3 length: 15 residues. Germline loops: CDR1 MNHEY, CDR2 SVGAGI.

By sample share, this clonotype is medium-sized. This chain links TRBV20-1 with TRBJ2-7; D may be TRBD1 or TRBD2 (5 bases each). V was pared by 3 bases and J by 0 bases, with 12 bases between. The CDR3 loop spans 14 amino acids. Germline CDR1 DFQATT, CDR2 SNEGSKA (reference sequence). The CDR3 loop is CSASAGTSSYEQYF. The CDR3 DNA sequence: TGCAGTGCTAGTGCCGGGACCTCCTCCTACGAGCAGTACTTC.

This clonotype is labeled as medium-sized. The chain couples TRBV27 to TRBJ2-5; unclear D gene. The germline V and J ends were trimmed by 5 bases and 5 bases, with 9 bases remaining between them. The CDR3 loop spans 12 amino acids. Per germline, CDR1 MNHEY and CDR2 SMNVEV (reference sequence). CDR3 DNA: TGTGCCAGCAGTCGAGCCGGGGAGACCCAGTACTTC. This encodes CASSRAGETQYF.

By frequency in the sample, this clonotype is medium-sized. J is TRBJ1-1 and V is TRBV27; 7 nucleotides agree with TRBD1. The germline gives CDR1 MNHEY, CDR2 SMNVEV (reference sequence). The CDR3 sequence is 12 residues long. V shed 5 bases and J 7 bases; nucleotides not matched to a gene: 4. The CDR3: CASSPRGREAFF. CDR3 DNA: TGTGCCAGCAGTCCGAGGGGGCGTGAAGCTTTCTTT.

This clonotype showed up just a few times. This sequence joins TRBV11-2 and TRBJ2-3; D ambiguous. Germline CDR1 reads SGHAT; CDR2 reads FQNNGV. The CDR3 has 15 residues. Trimming took 2 bases from V and 0 from J, leaving 9 bases between them. This CDR3 is CASSLTVRSTDTQYF. The CDR3 DNA is TGTGCCAGCAGCTTAACGGTCAGAAGCACAGATACGCAGTATTTT. Full variable domain (remainder filled in from reference TRBV11-2 and TRBJ2-3): EAGVAQSPRYKIIEKRQSVAFWCNPISGHATLYWYQQILGQGPKLLIQFQNNGVVDDSQLPKDRFSAERLKGVDSTLKIQPAKLEDSAVYLCASSLTVRSTDTQYFGPGTRLTVL.

This clonotype was seen repeatedly, ten times or more. This chain joins TRBV11-2 and TRBJ1-1; 7 nucleotides agree with TRBD1. V was pared by 5 bases and J by 1 base, with 13 bases of the junction left unmatched. Germline-derived CDR1 and CDR2 are SGHAT and FQNNGV. The CDR3 has 17 residues. CDR3 nucleotide sequence: TGTGCCAGCAGCGTGAGGTTGAGCCAGGGGGGGAACACTGAAGCTTTCTTT. Protein product: CASSVRLSQGGNTEAFF.

Concerning this clonotype itself: This may be a read error, as it is one base from a much larger clone. The gene calls are TRBV6-6 and TRBJ2-7; D is unclear. Germline CDR1 is MNHNY and CDR2 is SVGAGI (reference sequence). This CDR3 has 13 amino acids. Trimming removed 4 bases at V and 0 bases at J, with 7 bases between. CDR3 bases: TGTGCCAGCAGTTCAACTCACTCCTACGAGCAGTACTTC. This translates into CASSSTHSYEQYF.

This chain uses TRBV6-5 with TRBJ2-7; D not resolved. Trimming left V 4 bases short and J 5 bases short, with 9 bases between. CDR1 MNHEY and CDR2 SVGAGI come from the germline V gene. CDR3 length: 12 amino acids. The CDR3 sequence: CASSSGRNEQYF. CDR3 in DNA: TGTGCCAGCAGTTCGGGTAGGAACGAGCAGTACTTC.

This clonotype was seen repeatedly, ten times or more. The rearrangement joins TRBV24-1 to TRBJ1-5; no clear D gene. Deletions cut 2 bases from V and 1 base from J, with 5 bases between. The germline V gene encodes CDR1 KGHDR and CDR2 SFDVKD. CDR3 size: 14 residues. The CDR3 region is CATSDSPSNQPQHF. The CDR3 coding sequence is TGTGCCACCAGTGATTCGCCCAGCAATCAGCCCCAGCATTTT.

V and J are TRBV20-1 and TRBJ2-5, with 8 bases that match TRBD2. The trim removed 4 bases at V and 5 bases at J, leaving 6 bases unmatched. Per the germline V gene, CDR1 is DFQATT and CDR2 is SNEGSKA (reference sequence). There are 13 residues in the CDR3. The CDR3: CSAISGAVETQYF. The CDR3 bases are TGCAGTGCTATTAGCGGGGCTGTTGAGACCCAGTACTTC.

This clonotype occurred many times. The chain is built from TRBV12-3 or TRBV12-4 and TRBJ1-5, with no clear D. CDR3 size: 15 residues. The germline V and J ends were trimmed by 2 bases and 7 bases, with 15 bases remaining between them. The CDR3 is CASSLRGRPGQPQHF. The CDR3 nucleotides read TGTGCCAGCAGTTTACGCGGACGGCCTGGGCAGCCCCAGCATTTT.

This clonotype rates as medium-sized. The chain employs TRBV28 and TRBJ2-2, with 15 positions matching TRBD2. This CDR3 contains 20 residues. The junction had 13 bases not matched to a gene; V was cut back by 3 bases and J by 5 bases. CDR1 MDHEN and CDR2 SYDVKM come from the germline V gene. The CDR3, as DNA: TGTGCCAGCAGTTTGACAGGGACTAGCGGGAGGCCCTCGTGGACCGGGGAGCTGTTTTTT. It codes for CASSLTGTSGRPSWTGELFF.

This clonotype was seen repeatedly, ten times or more. The CDR3 DNA reads TGTGCCAGCAGTGAAACGGCAGTCCGGGATACCGAGCAGTACTTC. It translates to CASSETAVRDTEQYF. This chain joins TRBV2 and TRBJ2-7; possibly TRBD2 for D (5 bases). Trimming shortened V by 2 bases and J by 6 bases, and 17 bases separated the two germline ends. This CDR3 comprises 15 residues. The germline V gene has CDR1 SNHLY and CDR2 FYNNEI.

By share of the sample, this clonotype is medium-sized. This rearrangement joins TRBV12-3 or TRBV12-4 to TRBJ1-1; no reliable D call. Trimming left V 4 bases short and J 0 bases short, with 9 bases between. This CDR3 is 14 amino acids long. CDR3 DNA sequence: TGTGCCAGCAGTTCGCCCGGGATGAACACTGAAGCTTTCTTT. Protein product: CASSSPGMNTEAFF.

This clonotype is labeled as medium-sized (0.01 to 0.1%). This chain joins TRBV13 and TRBJ2-1; D possibly corresponds to TRBD2 (6 bases). The CDR3 loop spans 15 amino acids. Trimming cost V 5 bases and J 2 bases, with 13 bases left between them. Germline CDR1 is PRHDT and CDR2 is FYEKMQ (reference sequence). CDR3 in amino acids: CASSIERTTYNEQFF. The CDR3 region has the DNA TGTGCCAGCAGCATAGAGAGGACTACCTACAATGAGCAGTTCTTC.

Relative to its sample, this clonotype is medium-sized. The chain recombines TRBV6-1 with TRBJ2-7; the D is unclear. Per germline, CDR1 MNHNS and CDR2 SASEGT. The CDR3 is 15 residues long. V lost 7 bases, J lost 0 bases, and 16 bases lay in between. As DNA, the CDR3 is TGTGCCAGCACTAGAGGAGAGGCTAGCTCCTACGAGCAGTACTTC. It is translated as CASTRGEASSYEQYF.

The table lists this clonotype with many counts. This chain links TRBV27 with TRBJ2-7, with D possibly TRBD1 on 6 matching bases. Germline CDR1 MNHEY, CDR2 SMNVEV (reference sequence). The CDR3 totals 14 residues. Trimming took off 3 bases at V and 7 bases at J, with 16 bases between the two ends. In DNA form, the CDR3 reads TGTGCCAGCAGTTTTCGGCAGGGGTTGGGTGAGCAGTACTTC. Its translation is CASSFRQGLGEQYF.

This clonotype came up many times. This chain connects TRBV6-5 to TRBJ1-2; possible D gene TRBD1, 6 bases. Trimming pared 4 bases from V and 5 bases from J, leaving 14 bases between. Germline assignment: CDR1 MNHEY and CDR2 SVGAGI. The CDR3 runs to 14 residues. CDR3 nucleotides: TGTGCCAGCAGTTTAAGGACAGCTCAATATGGCTACACCTTC. Its protein product is CASSLRTAQYGYTF.

The chain carries TRBV20-1 and TRBJ2-2, with D unresolved. V was clipped by 1 base and J by 5 bases, with 5 bases between them. Germline V gives CDR1 DFQATT, CDR2 SNEGSKA (reference sequence). The CDR3 is made up of 12 amino acids. The CDR3 is CSARAPTGELFF. The CDR3 nucleotides read TGCAGTGCTAGAGCTCCAACCGGGGAGCTGTTTTTT.

This clonotype was counted a single time. The chain has TRBV28 and TRBJ1-5; TRBD1 matches at 8 bases. Losses at the gene ends were 3 bases for V and 7 bases for J; bases not matched to a gene: 5. Germline CDR1 MDHEN, CDR2 SYDVKM. The CDR3 is 14 residues long. The CDR3 is CASSFGQGEQPQHF. In DNA, the CDR3 is TGTGCCAGCAGTTTCGGACAGGGTGAGCAGCCCCAGCATTTT.

The sample holds many counts of this clonotype. V usage is TRBV28 and J usage is TRBJ2-2; 8 bases are a match to TRBD1. Germline CDR1 is MDHEN and CDR2 is SYDVKM. This CDR3 spans 17 amino acids. Losses at the gene ends were 4 bases for V and 5 bases for J; bases not matched to a gene: 12. The chain's CDR3 is CASSSPRTGWRTGELFF. CDR3 DNA: TGTGCCAGCAGTTCGCCCCGGACAGGGTGGAGGACCGGGGAGCTGTTTTTT. Looking up the rest from reference TRBV28 and TRBJ2-2 gives the full variable domain: DVKVTQSSRYLVKRTGEKVFLECVQDMDHENMFWYRQDPGLGLRLIYFSYDVKMKEKGDIPEGYSVSREKKERFSLILESASTNQTSMYLCASSSPRTGWRTGELFFGEGSRLTVL.

This clonotype has a count of ten or more. V and J are TRBV6-2 or TRBV6-3 and TRBJ2-5; TRBD1 agrees at 8 bases. This CDR3 is 16 amino acids long. The germline gives CDR1 MNHEY, CDR2 SVGEGT. With 6 bases clipped from V and 2 bases from J, the junction kept 11 bases outside the gene matches. CDR3 sequence: CASRHSLGTGQETQYF. CDR3 coding DNA: TGTGCCAGCAGACATAGCCTCGGGACAGGACAAGAGACCCAGTACTTC.